This T cell receptor (beta chain) was observed in a study of cytomegalovirus exposure and HLA in healthy donors. Study findings and constraints: It was reportedly the case that the classifier diagnosed cytomegalovirus status with high specificity and sensitivity. Through in vitro validation, three CMV-associated chains were shown to be specific for CMV antigens.

Remarks on this clone: Its antigen is not identified.

V shed 8 bases and J shed 6 bases, with 13 bases lying between them. The CDR3 runs to 12 residues. Germline V CDR1 and CDR2: MNHNY, SVGAGI (reference sequence). Using immunoSEQ multiplex PCR, the repertoire was profiled, and TCRdb retains in-frame clones only, with some absent. The sample yields 150,000 to 200,000 clones, 86% seen once. Sequencing used PBMCs. This rearrangement joins TRBV6-6 to TRBJ2-5, with a weak D call TRBD2 (6 bases). This receptor was identified in a woman in her late teens or twenties in good health and CMV-seronegative. The CDR3 reads CASLGGVKTQYF. The CDR3 region has the DNA TGTGCCAGCTTGGGCGGGGTAAAGACCCAGTACTTC.